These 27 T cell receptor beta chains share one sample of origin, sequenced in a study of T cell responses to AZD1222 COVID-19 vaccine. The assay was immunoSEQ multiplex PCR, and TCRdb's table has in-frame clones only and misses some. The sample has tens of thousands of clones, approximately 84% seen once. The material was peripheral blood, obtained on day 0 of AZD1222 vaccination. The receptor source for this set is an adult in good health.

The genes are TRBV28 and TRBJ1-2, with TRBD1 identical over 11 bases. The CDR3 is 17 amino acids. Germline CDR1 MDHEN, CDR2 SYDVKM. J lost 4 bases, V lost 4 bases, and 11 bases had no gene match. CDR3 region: CASSSPGTGGSRYGYTF. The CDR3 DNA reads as TGTGCCAGCAGTTCCCCCGGGACAGGGGGGAGTCGCTATGGCTACACCTTC.

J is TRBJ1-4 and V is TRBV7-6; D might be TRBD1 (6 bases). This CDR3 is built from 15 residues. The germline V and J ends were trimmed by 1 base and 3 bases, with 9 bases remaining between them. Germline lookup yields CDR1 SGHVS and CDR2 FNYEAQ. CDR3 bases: TGTGCCAGCAGCTTAGGTCAGGGGTCTAATGAAAAACTGTTTTTT. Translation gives CASSLGQGSNEKLFF.

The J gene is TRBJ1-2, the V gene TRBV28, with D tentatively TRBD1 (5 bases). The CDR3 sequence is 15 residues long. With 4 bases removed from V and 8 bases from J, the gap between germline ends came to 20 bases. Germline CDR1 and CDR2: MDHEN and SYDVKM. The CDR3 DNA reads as TGTGCCAGCAGTTCCTTTCAACAGAACAGGAGAGGCTACACCTTC. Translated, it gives CASSSFQQNRRGYTF.

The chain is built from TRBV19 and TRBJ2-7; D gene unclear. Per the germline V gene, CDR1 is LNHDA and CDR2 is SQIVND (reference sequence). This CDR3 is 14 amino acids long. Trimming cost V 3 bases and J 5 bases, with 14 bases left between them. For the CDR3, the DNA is TGTGCCAGTAGTATGAGGCCGGCGGCCAACGAGCAGTACTTC. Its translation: CASSMRPAANEQYF.

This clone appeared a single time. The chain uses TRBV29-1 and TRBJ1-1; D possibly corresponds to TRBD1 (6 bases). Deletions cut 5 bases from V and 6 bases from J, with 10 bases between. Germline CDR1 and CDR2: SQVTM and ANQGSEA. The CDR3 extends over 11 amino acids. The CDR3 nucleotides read TGCAGCGTTCAGGGGCTCGCTGAAGCTTTCTTT. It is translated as CSVQGLAEAFF.

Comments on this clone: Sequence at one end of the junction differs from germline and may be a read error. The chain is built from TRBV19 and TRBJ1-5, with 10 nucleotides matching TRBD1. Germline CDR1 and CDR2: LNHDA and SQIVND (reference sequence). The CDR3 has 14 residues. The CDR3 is CASSVTGGKQPQHF. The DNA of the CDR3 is TGTGCCAGTAGCGTGACAGGGGGCAAGCAGCCCCAGCATTTT.

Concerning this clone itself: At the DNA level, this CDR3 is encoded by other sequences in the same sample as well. The CDR3 coding sequence is TGTGCCAGCAGCTTAGATAGGGGAAACACCATATATTTT. Its protein is CASSLDRGNTIYF. V usage is TRBV11-2 and J usage is TRBJ1-3; D unresolved. The CDR3 extends over 13 amino acids. Per germline, CDR1 SGHAT and CDR2 FQNNGV. Between the trimmed V and J ends, which lost 0 bases and 4 bases, there was a span of 4 bases.

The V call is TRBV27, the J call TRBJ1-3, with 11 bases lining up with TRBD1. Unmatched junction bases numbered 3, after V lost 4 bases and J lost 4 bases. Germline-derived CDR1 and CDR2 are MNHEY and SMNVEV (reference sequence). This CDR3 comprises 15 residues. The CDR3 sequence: CASSSDRGPGNTIYF. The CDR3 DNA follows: TGTGCCAGCAGTTCGGACAGGGGGCCCGGAAACACCATATATTTT.

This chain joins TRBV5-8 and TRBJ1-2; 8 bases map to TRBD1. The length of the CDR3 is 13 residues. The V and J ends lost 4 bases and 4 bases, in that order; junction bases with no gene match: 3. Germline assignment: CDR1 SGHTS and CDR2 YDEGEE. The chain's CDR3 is CASSPDRVYGYTF. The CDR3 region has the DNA TGTGCCAGCAGCCCGGACAGGGTCTATGGCTACACCTTC.

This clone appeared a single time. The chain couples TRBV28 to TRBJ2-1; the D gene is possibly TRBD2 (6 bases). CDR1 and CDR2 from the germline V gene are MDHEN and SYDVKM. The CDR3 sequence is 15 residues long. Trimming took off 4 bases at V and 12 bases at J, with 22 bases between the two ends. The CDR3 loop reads CASSSPPRTNLGQFF. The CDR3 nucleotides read TGTGCCAGCAGTTCTCCGCCCAGGACTAACCTGGGGCAGTTCTTC.

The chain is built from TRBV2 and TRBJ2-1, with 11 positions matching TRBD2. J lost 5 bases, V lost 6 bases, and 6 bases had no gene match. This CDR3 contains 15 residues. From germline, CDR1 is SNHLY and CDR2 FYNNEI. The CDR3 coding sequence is TGTGCCAGCAGCTCAGGACTAGCGGGCAACAATGAGCAGTTCTTC. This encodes CASSSGLAGNNEQFF.

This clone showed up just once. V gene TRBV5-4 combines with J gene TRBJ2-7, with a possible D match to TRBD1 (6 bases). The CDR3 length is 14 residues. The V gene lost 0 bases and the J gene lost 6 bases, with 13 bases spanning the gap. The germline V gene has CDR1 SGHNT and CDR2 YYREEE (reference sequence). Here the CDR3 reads CASSLGQARGEQYF. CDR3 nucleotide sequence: TGTGCCAGCAGCTTGGGACAGGCCCGAGGCGAGCAGTACTTC.

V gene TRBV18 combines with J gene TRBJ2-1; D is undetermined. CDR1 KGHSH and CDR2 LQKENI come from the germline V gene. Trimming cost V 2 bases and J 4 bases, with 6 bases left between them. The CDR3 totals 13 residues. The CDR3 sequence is CASSPAEYNEQFF. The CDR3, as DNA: TGTGCCAGCTCACCAGCGGAGTACAATGAGCAGTTCTTC.

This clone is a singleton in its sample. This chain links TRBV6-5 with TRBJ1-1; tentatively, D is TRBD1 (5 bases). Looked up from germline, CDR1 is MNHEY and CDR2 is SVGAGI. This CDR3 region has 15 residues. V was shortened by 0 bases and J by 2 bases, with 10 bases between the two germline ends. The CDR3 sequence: CASSYSRRGNTEAFF. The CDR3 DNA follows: TGTGCCAGCAGTTACTCGAGAAGGGGAAACACTGAAGCTTTCTTT.

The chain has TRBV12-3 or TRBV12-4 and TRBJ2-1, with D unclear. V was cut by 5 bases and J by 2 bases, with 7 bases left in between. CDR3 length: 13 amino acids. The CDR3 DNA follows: TGTGCCAGCAGTACGGGCCCCTACAATGAGCAGTTCTTC. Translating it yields CASSTGPYNEQFF.

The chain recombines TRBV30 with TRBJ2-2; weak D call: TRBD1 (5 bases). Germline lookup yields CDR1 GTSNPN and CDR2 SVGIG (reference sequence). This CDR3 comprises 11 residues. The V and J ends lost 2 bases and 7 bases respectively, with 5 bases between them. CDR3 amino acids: CAWSRGGELFF. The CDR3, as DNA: TGTGCCTGGAGTAGGGGCGGGGAGCTGTTTTTT.

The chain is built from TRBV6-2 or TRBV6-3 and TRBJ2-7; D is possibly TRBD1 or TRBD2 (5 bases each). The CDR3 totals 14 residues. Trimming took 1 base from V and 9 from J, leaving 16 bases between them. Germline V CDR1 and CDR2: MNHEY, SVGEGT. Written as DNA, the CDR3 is TGTGCCAGCAGTTACTATGGGGGAGCGATCTCGCAGTACTTC. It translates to CASSYYGGAISQYF.

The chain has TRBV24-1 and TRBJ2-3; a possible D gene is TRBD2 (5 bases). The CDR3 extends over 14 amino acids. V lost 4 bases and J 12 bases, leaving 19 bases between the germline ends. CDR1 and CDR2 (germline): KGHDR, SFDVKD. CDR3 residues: CATSDPSAGLAQYF. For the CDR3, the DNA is TGTGCCACCAGTGACCCATCTGCGGGCCTGGCCCAGTATTTT.

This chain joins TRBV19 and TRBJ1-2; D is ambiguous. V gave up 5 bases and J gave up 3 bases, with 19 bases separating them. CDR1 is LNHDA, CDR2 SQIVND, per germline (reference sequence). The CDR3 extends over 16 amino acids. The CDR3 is CASSQTGSRSDYGYTF. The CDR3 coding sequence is TGTGCCAGTAGTCAGACGGGATCGCGGTCCGACTATGGCTACACCTTC.

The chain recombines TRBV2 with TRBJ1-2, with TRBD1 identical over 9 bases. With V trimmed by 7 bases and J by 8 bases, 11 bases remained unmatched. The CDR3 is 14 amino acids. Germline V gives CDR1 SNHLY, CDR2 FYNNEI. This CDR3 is CASNPDRGSEGYTF. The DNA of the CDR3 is TGTGCCAGCAATCCTGACAGGGGGTCGGAGGGCTACACCTTC.

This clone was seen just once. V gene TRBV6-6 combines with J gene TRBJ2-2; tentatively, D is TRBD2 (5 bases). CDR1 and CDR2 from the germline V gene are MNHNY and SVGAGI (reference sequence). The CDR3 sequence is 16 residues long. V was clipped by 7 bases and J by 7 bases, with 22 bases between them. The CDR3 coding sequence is TGTGCCAGCACCCGCGGGTTGGCCGATGGGGTCGGGGAGCTGTTTTTT. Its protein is CASTRGLADGVGELFF.

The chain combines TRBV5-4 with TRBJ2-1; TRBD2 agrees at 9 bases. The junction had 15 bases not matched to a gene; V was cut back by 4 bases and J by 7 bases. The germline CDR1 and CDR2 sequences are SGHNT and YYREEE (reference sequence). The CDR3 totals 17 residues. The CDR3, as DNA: TGTGCCAGCAGCCCCCTGGGCGGGAGGGCCAGGGGTAATGAGCAGTTCTTC. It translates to CASSPLGGRARGNEQFF.

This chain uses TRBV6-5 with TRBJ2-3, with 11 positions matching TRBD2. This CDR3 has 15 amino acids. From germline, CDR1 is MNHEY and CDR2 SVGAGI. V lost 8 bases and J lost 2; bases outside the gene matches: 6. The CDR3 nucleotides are TGTGCCAGCGCCAAACTAGCGGGGGCCACAGATACGCAGTATTTT. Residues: CASAKLAGATDTQYF.

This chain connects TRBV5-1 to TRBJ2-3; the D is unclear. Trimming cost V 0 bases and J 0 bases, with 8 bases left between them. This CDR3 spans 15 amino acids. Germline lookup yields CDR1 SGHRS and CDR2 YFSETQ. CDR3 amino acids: CASSLDDASTDTQYF. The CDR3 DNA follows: TGCGCCAGCAGCTTGGACGATGCTAGCACAGATACGCAGTATTTT.

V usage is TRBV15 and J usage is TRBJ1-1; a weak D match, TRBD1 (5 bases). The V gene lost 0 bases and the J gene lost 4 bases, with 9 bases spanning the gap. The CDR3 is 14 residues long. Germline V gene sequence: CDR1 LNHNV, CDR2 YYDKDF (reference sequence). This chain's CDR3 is CATSREGVSTEAFF. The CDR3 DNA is TGTGCCACCAGCAGAGAGGGGGTGAGCACTGAAGCTTTCTTT.

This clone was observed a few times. CDR3 bases: TGTGCCAGCAGTTTGGGGGCGGGAACAGATACGCAGTATTTT. Amino acids: CASSLGAGTDTQYF. The chain is built from TRBV27 and TRBJ2-3; the D gene could be TRBD1 or TRBD2 (6 bases each). Trimming left V 3 bases short and J 3 bases short, with 10 bases between. The CDR3 runs 14 residues. The germline CDR1 and CDR2 sequences are MNHEY and SMNVEV (reference sequence).

The CDR3 region has the DNA TGTGCCAGCAGGACAGGGGAGAACACTGAAGCTTTCTTT. It yields the protein CASRTGENTEAFF. The chain is built from TRBV6-5 and TRBJ1-1, with 8 bases fitting TRBD1. This CDR3 region has 13 residues. Unmatched junction bases numbered 1, after V lost 6 bases and J lost 1 base. In germline, CDR1 is MNHEY, CDR2 SVGAGI.